The 32 T cell receptor beta chains listed next were all sequenced from one sample in a study of blood T cell repertoires in COVID-19. Clones were sequenced by immunoSEQ multiplex PCR, and TCRdb holds only the in-frame ones, with some missing. The sample has tens of thousands of clones; around four fifths are singletons. The material sequenced was peripheral blood. The source is a man at least 80 years old with acute or convalescent COVID-19.

The chain carries TRBV5-6 and TRBJ2-7; D is unresolved. The CDR3 has 12 amino acids. V was clipped by 2 bases and J by 3 bases, with 6 bases between them. Germline assignment: CDR1 SGHDT and CDR2 YYEEEE. CDR3 amino acids: CASSFFSYEQYF. Written as DNA, the CDR3 is TGTGCCAGCAGCTTTTTTAGCTACGAGCAGTACTTC.

The J gene is TRBJ1-2, the V gene TRBV5-1; D is ambiguous. The CDR3 has 13 amino acids. Germline CDR1 is SGHRS and CDR2 is YFSETQ. The V end lost 1 base, the J end lost 3 bases, and 7 bases lay between the germline ends. The CDR3 protein is CASSLRVDYGYTF. In DNA, the CDR3 is TGCGCCAGCAGCTTGAGAGTGGACTATGGCTACACCTTC. Full variable domain (missing parts from reference TRBV5-1 and TRBJ1-2): KAGVTQTPRYLIKTRGQQVTLSCSPISGHRSVSWYQQTPGQGLQFLFEYFSETQRNKGNFPGRFSGRQFSNSRSEMNVSTLELGDSALYLCASSLRVDYGYTFGSGTRLTVV.

The chain recombines TRBV10-1 with TRBJ1-3; 7 nucleotides align to TRBD1. CDR1 and CDR2 from the germline V gene are WNHNN and SYGVQD (reference sequence). This CDR3 has 14 residues. The V gene end was trimmed by 0 bases and the J gene end by 5 bases; junction bases not matched to a gene: 1. DNA of the CDR3: TGCGCCAGCAGTGAGTCGACAGGGAGAAACACCATATATTTT. Its protein product is CASSESTGRNTIYF.

J is TRBJ2-7 and V is TRBV29-1; 10 bases map to TRBD1. Germline loops: CDR1 SQVTM, CDR2 ANQGSEA. With V trimmed by 5 bases and J by 2 bases, 6 bases remained unmatched. The CDR3 is 14 amino acids. CDR3 DNA: TGCAGCGTTACCTGGACAGGGGGAACCTACGAGCAGTACTTC. Amino acids: CSVTWTGGTYEQYF.

The chain combines TRBV7-9 with TRBJ2-7; 9 nucleotides line up with TRBD1. CDR1 is SEHNR, CDR2 FQNEAQ, per germline (reference sequence). The CDR3 spans 14 residues. Losses at the gene ends were 5 bases for V and 3 bases for J; bases not matched to a gene: 5. The CDR3 bases are TGTGCCAGCAGCCTGGGACAGGGTTTCTACGAGCAGTACTTC. Translated, it gives CASSLGQGFYEQYF. Based on the CDR3 plus reference TRBV7-9 and TRBJ2-7, the full variable domain is DTGVSQNPRHKITKRGQNVTFRCDPISEHNRLYWYRQTLGQGPEFLTYFQNEAQLEKSRLLSDRFSAERPKGSFSTLEIQRTEQGDSAMYLCASSLGQGFYEQYFGPGTRLTVT.

This clone occurred a few times. The rearrangement joins TRBV25-1 to TRBJ2-1; 10 positions agree with TRBD1. Per germline, CDR1 MGHDK and CDR2 SYGVNS. V lost 4 bases and J lost 14; bases outside the gene matches: 5. CDR3 size: 12 residues. The CDR3 region has the DNA TGTGCCAGCAGTGCAGGGACAGGGGAAAAGTTCTTC. Translating gives CASSAGTGEKFF.

The chain joins TRBV7-3 to TRBJ2-6; TRBD1 is a possible D gene (7 bases). CDR3 length equals 18 residues. Germline V gene data show CDR1 as SGHTA and CDR2 as FQGTGA. V was cut by 5 bases and J by 2 bases, with 19 bases left in between. CDR3: CASSRQGGDIPGANVLTF. CDR3 in DNA: TGTGCCAGCAGCCGACAGGGAGGCGACATCCCTGGGGCCAACGTCCTGACTTTC.

This chain joins TRBV19 and TRBJ1-3; 9 nucleotides agree with TRBD1. Germline V gene lookup returns CDR1 LNHDA and CDR2 SQIVND (reference sequence). With 2 bases clipped from V and 8 bases from J, the junction kept 7 bases outside the gene matches. This CDR3 has 15 residues. The CDR3 DNA reads as TGTGCCAGTAGTATACCCTGGACAGGGGAAGACACCATATATTTT. Its translation: CASSIPWTGEDTIYF.

The chain combines TRBV9 with TRBJ1-1; D is undetermined. This CDR3 comprises 15 residues. Germline V gene lookup returns CDR1 SGDLS and CDR2 YYNGEE. Trimming cost V 0 bases and J 0 bases, with 9 bases left between them. Written as DNA, the CDR3 is TGTGCCAGCAGCGTAGATGAGGGAATGAACACTGAAGCTTTCTTT. It is translated as CASSVDEGMNTEAFF.

The gene calls are TRBV7-6 and TRBJ2-2, with TRBD1 identical over 8 bases. Germline V gene lookup returns CDR1 SGHVS and CDR2 FNYEAQ. V gave up 5 bases and J gave up 0 bases; unmatched junction bases: 5. The CDR3 contains 16 residues. CDR3 amino acids: CASSVGQGSNTGELFF. The DNA of the CDR3 is TGTGCCAGCAGCGTAGGACAGGGATCGAACACCGGGGAGCTGTTTTTT.

This chain joins TRBV18 and TRBJ2-2; 12 bases line up with TRBD2. Germline lookup yields CDR1 KGHSH and CDR2 LQKENI. Losses at the gene ends were 6 bases for V and 6 bases for J; bases not matched to a gene: 11. CDR3 size: 17 residues. CDR3 loop: CASSYERLAGVPGELFF. The DNA of the CDR3 is TGTGCCAGCTCCTATGAAAGACTAGCGGGAGTCCCCGGGGAGCTGTTTTTT.

J is TRBJ2-3 and V is TRBV7-9; D is perhaps TRBD2 (5 bases). V shed 1 base and J shed 2 bases, with 10 bases lying between them. The CDR3 has 15 residues. Germline assignment: CDR1 SEHNR and CDR2 FQNEAQ (reference sequence). This CDR3 reads CASSLGGLPTDTQYF. CDR3 nucleotide sequence: TGTGCCAGCAGCTTAGGTGGACTCCCCACAGATACGCAGTATTTT. The variable domain in full, completed from reference TRBV7-9 and TRBJ2-3, reads DTGVSQNPRHKITKRGQNVTFRCDPISEHNRLYWYRQTLGQGPEFLTYFQNEAQLEKSRLLSDRFSAERPKGSFSTLEIQRTEQGDSAMYLCASSLGGLPTDTQYFGPGTRLTVL.

V is TRBV14 and J is TRBJ2-5; 10 bases are a match to TRBD2. The germline gives CDR1 SGHDN, CDR2 FVKESK. J lost 1 base, V lost 4 bases, and 12 bases had no gene match. CDR3 length: 18 residues. CDR3 sequence reads: CASSLRERGGSSQETQYF. In DNA form, the CDR3 reads TGTGCCAGCAGCCTCCGGGAGCGGGGGGGAAGCTCCCAAGAGACCCAGTACTTC.

The rearrangement uses TRBV6-5 and TRBJ2-7, with TRBD1 matching 8 bases. The length of the CDR3 is 13 residues. Per germline, CDR1 MNHEY and CDR2 SVGAGI. CDR3 in DNA: TGTGTCTTGGCAGGGCAGGGGGCGAGGGAGCAGTACTTC. Protein: CVLAGQGAREQYF.

The genes are TRBV2 and TRBJ2-7; D might be TRBD1 (5 bases). Trimming left V 5 bases short and J 6 bases short, with 11 bases between. Per the germline V gene, CDR1 is SNHLY and CDR2 is FYNNEI. This CDR3 spans 12 amino acids. CDR3 in DNA: TGTGCCAGCAGTTATCAGGGTTCCGAGCAGTACTTC. Amino acids: CASSYQGSEQYF.

This chain uses TRBV6-5 with TRBJ1-2; D not resolved. Germline V CDR1 and CDR2: MNHEY, SVGAGI. There are 14 residues in the CDR3. Trimming shortened V by 10 bases and J by 2 bases, and 17 bases separated the two germline ends. CDR3: CAISKSAGNYGYTF. DNA for the CDR3: TGTGCCATCTCAAAATCCGCAGGAAACTATGGCTACACCTTC.

This chain uses TRBV28 with TRBJ1-1, with TRBD1 identical over 7 bases. V lost 4 bases, J lost 0 bases, and 5 bases stayed unmatched. The CDR3 covers 15 residues. Germline V gene data show CDR1 as MDHEN and CDR2 as SYDVKM. The CDR3 here is CASSSPGTVNTEAFF. As DNA, the CDR3 is TGTGCCAGCAGTTCACCGGGGACAGTGAACACTGAAGCTTTCTTT. Together with reference TRBV28 and TRBJ1-1, the CDR3 gives the full variable domain: DVKVTQSSRYLVKRTGEKVFLECVQDMDHENMFWYRQDPGLGLRLIYFSYDVKMKEKGDIPEGYSVSREKKERFSLILESASTNQTSMYLCASSSPGTVNTEAFFGQGTRLTVV.

The chain carries TRBV18 and TRBJ1-3; 7 bases fit TRBD1. The CDR3 sequence is 16 residues long. Germline V gene sequence: CDR1 KGHSH, CDR2 LQKENI. The trim removed 2 bases at V and 0 bases at J, leaving 4 bases unmatched. The CDR3 loop reads CASSPSRDSSGNTIYF. For the CDR3, the DNA is TGTGCCAGCTCACCATCACGGGACAGCTCTGGAAACACCATATATTTT.

This sequence joins TRBV21-1 and TRBJ2-3; the table's D gene call, TRBD1, was not cross checked with the DNA. TRBV21-1 is a pseudogene locus. The CDR3 runs 14 residues. The CDR3 DNA is TGTGCCAGCAGCAAAGCCAGGGGAACCGATACGCAGTATTTT. This translates into CASSKARGTDTQYF.

The chain has TRBV7-2 and TRBJ1-5, with D tentatively TRBD1 (5 bases). V shed 1 base and J shed 1 base, with 8 bases lying between them. The germline CDR1 and CDR2 sequences are SGHTA and FQGNSA. The CDR3 is 15 residues long. CDR3 region: CASSLVQGSNQPQHF. The CDR3 DNA is TGTGCCAGCAGCTTAGTTCAGGGAAGCAATCAGCCCCAGCATTTT.

The chain carries TRBV24-1 and TRBJ1-2, with D unresolved. Trimming stripped 6 bases from V and 5 bases from J, with 6 bases between. Per germline, CDR1 KGHDR and CDR2 SFDVKD. CDR3 length: 11 amino acids. As DNA, the CDR3 is TGTGCCACCAGTTCAGATTATGGCTACACCTTC. Encoded protein: CATSSDYGYTF.

This clone was seen a single time. The chain has TRBV19 and TRBJ1-6, with D unclear. CDR3 size: 14 residues. Deletions cut 1 base from V and 5 bases from J, with 6 bases between. The V gene's germline CDR1 is LNHDA and CDR2 SQIVND (reference sequence). In nucleotides, the CDR3 is TGTGCCAGTAGTATAGGCGGAGATAATTCACCCCTCCACTTT. Translation gives CASSIGGDNSPLHF.

This chain links TRBV6-5 with TRBJ1-1; D might be TRBD1 (5 bases). Per germline, CDR1 MNHEY and CDR2 SVGAGI. CDR3 length: 14 amino acids. Trimming left V 6 bases short and J 2 bases short, with 13 bases between. CDR3 residues: CASRLTGPNTEAFF. In DNA form, the CDR3 reads TGTGCCAGCAGGCTTACAGGCCCTAACACTGAAGCTTTCTTT.

The chain has TRBV29-1 and TRBJ1-1; D gene uncertain. Trimming removed 4 bases from V and 4 bases from J, with 16 bases in between. The CDR3 is 14 amino acids. Germline V CDR1 and CDR2: SQVTM, ANQGSEA. Here the CDR3 reads CSVARVTSGTEAFF. The CDR3 nucleotides are TGCAGCGTTGCGCGTGTAACCTCGGGCACTGAAGCTTTCTTT.

This clone occurred many times. V gene TRBV15 combines with J gene TRBJ1-2; 9 positions match TRBD1. Losses at the gene ends were 0 bases for V and 8 bases for J; bases not matched to a gene: 10. This CDR3 spans 16 amino acids. Germline V gene lookup returns CDR1 LNHNV and CDR2 YYDKDF (reference sequence). The CDR3 is CATSRDHGQGLSGYTF. CDR3 DNA sequence: TGTGCCACCAGCAGAGATCATGGACAGGGGCTAAGCGGCTACACCTTC.

V and J are TRBV15 and TRBJ2-1; D perhaps matches TRBD1 (5 bases). The CDR3 is 18 amino acids. The V and J ends lost 6 bases and 0 bases respectively, with 21 bases between them. Germline-derived CDR1 and CDR2 are LNHNV and YYDKDF (reference sequence). The CDR3 DNA follows: TGTGCCACCAGGGACGAAGGGCAGGGTGAGAGCTCCTACAATGAGCAGTTCTTC. Amino acids: CATRDEGQGESSYNEQFF.

V and J are TRBV5-1 and TRBJ1-6; 7 nucleotides agree with TRBD1. This CDR3 is 14 amino acids long. CDR1 is SGHRS, CDR2 YFSETQ, per germline. Trimming took 5 bases from V and 7 from J; bases not matched to a gene: 6. Here the CDR3 DNA reads TGCGCCAGCAGGGGGGACAGCCAAAATTCACCCCTCCACTTT. Translating gives CASRGDSQNSPLHF.

The DNA for the CDR3 is TGTGCCAGCAGCCCCGTAGGGGCAGGAATAGAGACCCAGTACTTC. Amino acid sequence: CASSPVGAGIETQYF. The J gene is TRBJ2-5, the V gene TRBV5-6, with D tentatively TRBD1 (5 bases). CDR1 is SGHDT and CDR2 is YYEEEE in the germline V gene. Trimming stripped 4 bases from V and 4 bases from J, with 17 bases between. This CDR3 spans 15 amino acids.

The chain employs TRBV6-1 and TRBJ1-1, with 10 bases identical to TRBD1. Germline V lookup: CDR1 MNHNS, CDR2 SASEGT. The trim removed 4 bases at V and 3 bases at J, leaving 8 bases unmatched. The CDR3 is made up of 16 amino acids. The CDR3 is CASSADLDRGDTEAFF. DNA of the CDR3: TGTGCCAGCAGTGCCGATTTGGACAGGGGGGACACTGAAGCTTTCTTT.

Of note for this clone: Other nucleotide sequences from this sample produce the same CDR3. The chain links TRBV7-2 to TRBJ1-1; D is ambiguous. CDR1 and CDR2 (germline): SGHTA, FQGNSA. The CDR3 has 13 residues. The ends were cut back, 3 bases at V and 0 bases at J, with 5 bases in the middle. CDR3 DNA sequence: TGTGCCAGCAGCTTTTCAGTGAACACTGAAGCTTTCTTT. Translated, it gives CASSFSVNTEAFF.

This clone was counted once. The CDR3 region is CASSRGNTIYF. The CDR3 DNA reads as TGTGCCAGCAGCCGTGGAAACACCATATATTTT. V is TRBV9 and J is TRBJ1-3; unclear D gene. With 4 bases removed from V and 3 bases from J, the gap between germline ends came to 2 bases. The CDR3 is 11 residues long. Germline V CDR1 and CDR2: SGDLS, YYNGEE.

V is TRBV20-1 and J is TRBJ2-1; possible D gene TRBD2, 6 bases. Deletions cut 3 bases from V and 3 bases from J, with 9 bases between. The CDR3 consists of 13 residues. The V gene's germline CDR1 is DFQATT and CDR2 SNEGSKA (reference sequence). CDR3 nucleotides: TGCAGTGCTAGTTCGGGGGACTACAATGAGCAGTTCTTC. Protein sequence: CSASSGDYNEQFF.